This T cell receptor (beta chain) comes out of a study of OX40 agonist ivuxolimab in advanced cancers. About the study as a whole: The costimulatory receptor OX40 (CD134) was targeted by ivuxolimab, a fully human IgG2 agonistic monoclonal antibody. Intravenous ivuxolimab was administered to patients every 2 weeks at six dose levels: 0.01, 0.1, 0.3, 1.5, 3 and 10 mg/kg. Of the 50 to 55 dose-escalation patients, hepatocellular carcinoma was present in about 20, melanoma in about 15, renal cell carcinoma in 9 and head and neck cancer in 9. In the dose-escalation cohort, roughly 82% of patients were male, and the mean age was roughly 60 years with a range of roughly 20 to 85. Prior anti-PD-1, anti-PD-L1 or anti-CTLA-4 therapy was permitted, and 30% to 45% of dose-escalation patients had received checkpoint inhibitors. Partial responses occurred in three dose-escalation patients, of whom one had hepatocellular carcinoma and two had cutaneous melanoma. The point of sequencing TCRbeta in the periphery was to test whether ivuxolimab changed TCR sequence diversity and drove clonal T-cell expansion. The paper reports the monotherapy dose-escalation portion (N of about 54 patients) of the phase I ivuxolimab trial.

Including cysteine and phenylalanine, the CDR3 has 13 amino acids. Of the read, only the CDR3 DNA is kept; its 39 bases are in frame from base 1. CDR1 and CDR2, per the germline V gene (reference sequence), are LNHDA and SQIVND. V lost 3 bases and J lost 3 bases, and the count of bases not matched to a germline gene is 1. For sequencing of the TCRbeta CDR3 region, genomic DNA was extracted from the sorted cells. TCRbeta CDR3 regions were sequenced using the immunoSEQ Assay. Imported from immuneACCESS, the table was reduced by TCRdb to in-frame sequences with V and J called. These copies leave out some clones; in studies compared against another copy, an unresolved V gene accounts for under half, and the cause of the remainder is not known. The sample table records some 66,000 clones; 77% of these occur just once. Jointly, the top ten make up 1.6% of the sample. General findings and caveats noted by the study authors: In the 0.1-3.0 mg/kg groups, partial responders had among the lowest normalized peripheral clonal expansion, particularly in CD8+ T cells. After ivuxolimab, CD8+ T cells had more expanded clones than CD4+ T cells on average. The antigen specificity of the peripheral T cells that underwent clonal expansion was not determined. Low levels of normalized T-cell clonal expansion were also seen in some nonresponding patients. At doses from 0.1 to 3.0 mg/kg, clonal expansion was seen in both CD4+ and CD8+ blood T cells between baseline and week 6.

Worth noting for this clone: Its antigen target is currently unknown. Base quality data are lacking; no much larger clone is found one base away.

The trial excluded patients who had a history of autoimmune disease or who were on systemic immunosuppression. Peripheral blood for TCR sequencing was collected from all dose cohorts at baseline, on cycle 4 day 1, and on cycle 7 day 1. The samples were taken from a phase I, first-in-human, multicenter, open-label dose-escalation trial of ivuxolimab. The trial enrolled adults with locally advanced or metastatic head and neck squamous cell, hepatocellular, melanoma or renal cell carcinoma. Before TCR sequencing, CD4+ T cells and CD8+ T cells were sorted from peripheral blood as separate populations. This sequence uses TRBV19 and TRBJ2-7; 8 nucleotides in the junction match TRBD1. The clonotype comes from an adult with an advanced solid tumor such as melanoma, head and neck, liver or kidney cancer. The sequenced sample was CD4+ or CD8+ T cells sorted from blood, obtained in a trial of the OX40 agonist ivuxolimab. The base sequence is TGTGCCAGTAGTATCGACAGGGGCTACGAGCAGTACTTC. Translated, it gives CASSIDRGYEQYF.